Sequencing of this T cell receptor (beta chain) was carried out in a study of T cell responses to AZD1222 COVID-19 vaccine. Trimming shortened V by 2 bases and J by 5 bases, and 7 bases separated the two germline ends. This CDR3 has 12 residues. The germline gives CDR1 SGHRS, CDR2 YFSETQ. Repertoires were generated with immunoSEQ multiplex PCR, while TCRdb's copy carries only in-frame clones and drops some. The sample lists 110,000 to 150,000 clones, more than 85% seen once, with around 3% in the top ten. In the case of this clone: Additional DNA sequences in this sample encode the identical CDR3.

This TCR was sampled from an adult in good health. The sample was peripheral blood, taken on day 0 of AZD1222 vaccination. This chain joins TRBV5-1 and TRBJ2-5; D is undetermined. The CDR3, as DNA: TGCGCCAGCAGCTTTAATAGGGAGACCCAGTACTTC. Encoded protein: CASSFNRETQYF.